This TCR beta chain was captured in a study of T-cell memory formation after mild COVID-19. Study-level findings and limits: Balance between CD4 and CD8 was seen in clones contracting day 15 to 85, and a CD4+ lean was seen in later expanders.

Germline V gives CDR1 SGHRS, CDR2 YFSETQ. This CDR3 comprises 15 residues. V was trimmed by 4 bases and J by 2 bases, leaving 15 bases between them. MiXCR, applied by TCRdb to the 5' RACE reads, yields one record per CDR3 protein. The table lists 280,000 or so distinct CDR3 sequences, around 17% of them singletons, with roughly 23% in the top ten. As for this clonotype: Its specificity is not known.

The sample comprised PBMCs or a T cell subset sorted from them (not recorded which). The TCR originated in a man between 18 and 29 years old who had mild COVID-19 (a few samples of this study predate the infection). Cell type and time point are not known. V gene TRBV5-1 combines with J gene TRBJ2-5; a weak D match, TRBD2 (5 bases). DNA for the CDR3: TGCGCCAGCAGCCGCACTAGTCAAAGGCAAGAGACCCAGTACTTC. This translates into CASSRTSQRQETQYF. The full variable domain, rest sourced from reference TRBV5-1 and TRBJ2-5, is KAGVTQTPRYLIKTRGQQVTLSCSPISGHRSVSWYQQTPGQGLQFLFEYFSETQRNKGNFPGRFSGRQFSNSRSEMNVSTLELGDSALYLCASSRTSQRQETQYFGPGTRLLVL.